A selection of T cell receptor beta chains follows, all from one sample in a study of identical twins. TCRdb re-analysed the 5' RACE reads in MiXCR, keeping a single row per CDR3 protein. The sample carries around 1.7 million distinct CDR3 sequences, about 30% recorded once. The material sequenced was cord blood. These TCRs come from a newborn girl in good health. Both conserved end residues are part of each CDR3. D genes are given only for firm matches. Size values are once, few and many counts, or a class for expanded clones, and some rows have none.

>NA|TRBJ2-7|few|TRBV9
CASSPRRDFYEQYF
TGTGCCAGCAGCCCGCGCCGGGACTTCTACGAGCAGTACTTC
>TRBD2|TRBJ2-2|NA|TRBV28
CASSSFAPAGAKRDANTGELFF
TGTGCCAGCAGTTCCTTTGCTCCGGCTGGGGCCAAGCGGGACGCGAACACCGGGGAGCTGTTTTTT
>NA|TRBJ2-7|few|TRBV27
CASSSTRLLTASYEQYF
TGTGCCAGCAGTTCCACTCGCCTCCTTACAGCCTCCTACGAGCAGTACTTC
>TRBD1|TRBJ1-2|few|TRBV29-1
CSVDGGDWGQGRRYGYTF
TGCAGCGTTGACGGAGGTGATTGGGGACAGGGGCGCCGCTATGGCTACACCTTC
>TRBD1|TRBJ2-7|few|TRBV20-1
CSAIGTGYYEQYF
TGCAGTGCTATAGGGACAGGCTACTACGAGCAGTACTTC
>NA|TRBJ1-4|NA|TRBV12-3/TRBV12-4
CASRYRAGDWNEKLFF
TGTGCCAGCAGATACCGAGCCGGGGACTGGAATGAAAAACTGTTTTTT
>TRBD2|TRBJ2-1|NA|TRBV20-1
CSVRTSGTLHEQFF
TGCAGTGTCCGGACTAGCGGGACTCTCCATGAGCAGTTCTTC
>NA|TRBJ2-5|once|TRBV7-2
CASSWGVKETQYF
TGTGCCAGCAGCTGGGGGGTCAAAGAGACCCAGTACTTC
>NA|TRBJ2-7|NA|TRBV20-1
CSARDRGGLRSYEQYF
TGCAGTGCTAGAGATCGTGGGGGGCTTCGGTCCTACGAGCAGTACTTC
>NA|TRBJ2-7|many|TRBV4-1
CASSQGHSYEQYF
TGCGCCAGCAGCCAAGGACACTCCTACGAGCAGTACTTC
>TRBD2|TRBJ2-3|once|TRBV24-1
CATSATTELAERSSTDTQYF
TGTGCCACCAGTGCCACCACCGAACTAGCGGAAAGATCTAGCACAGATACGCAGTATTTT
>TRBD1|TRBJ1-6|NA|TRBV6-5
CASSVRDRNSPLHF
TGTGCCAGCAGCGTCCGGGACAGAAATTCACCCCTCCACTTT
>NA|TRBJ2-3|many|TRBV10-3
CAISDLGQGTDTQYF
TGTGCCATCAGTGACCTGGGTCAAGGCACAGATACGCAGTATTTT
>TRBD1|TRBJ1-5|NA|TRBV5-1
CASSLEGGPQHF
TGCGCCAGCAGCTTGGAAGGGGGCCCCCAGCATTTT
>TRBD2|TRBJ2-1|NA|TRBV7-2
CAGSFPPGTRFDEQFF
TGTGCCGGCAGCTTCCCTCCCGGGACTAGATTCGATGAGCAGTTCTTC
>TRBD2|TRBJ2-5|NA|TRBV28
CASSPNPGLAYNEQYF
TGTGCCAGCAGTCCGAATCCGGGACTAGCCTACAATGAGCAGTACTTC
>TRBD1|TRBJ1-4|few|TRBV11-2
CASSQAGTGTNEKLFF
TGTGCCAGCAGCCAAGCCGGGACAGGGACTAATGAAAAACTGTTTTTT
>NA|TRBJ2-3|NA|TRBV4-1
CASSQVSYTDTQYF
TGCGCCAGCAGCCAAGTAAGCTACACAGATACGCAGTATTTT
>NA|TRBJ2-3|NA|TRBV20-1
CSARVGYGTDTQYF
TGCAGTGCTAGAGTGGGCTACGGCACAGATACGCAGTATTTT
>NA|TRBJ2-1|NA|TRBV20-1
CSAMGGASYNEQFF
TGCAGTGCTATGGGCGGTGCCTCCTACAATGAGCAGTTCTTC
>TRBD2|TRBJ2-1|NA|TRBV7-8
CASSSSLAENEQFF
TGTGCCAGCAGCTCTTCCCTAGCGGAAAATGAGCAGTTCTTC
>NA|TRBJ2-7|few|TRBV2
CASSGVGAYEQYF
TGTGCCAGCAGTGGTGTTGGGGCCTACGAGCAGTACTTC
>TRBD1|TRBJ2-1|NA|TRBV19
CATQRRGGDEQFF
TGTGCCACCCAACGGCGAGGGGGCGATGAGCAGTTCTTC
>NA|TRBJ1-3|NA|TRBV2
CASTVAGSGNTIYF
TGTGCCAGCACCGTGGCCGGCTCTGGAAACACCATATATTTT
>NA|TRBJ1-4|NA|TRBV25-1
CASSERAGQKLFF
TGTGCCAGCAGTGAACGGGCAGGCCAAAAACTGTTTTTT
>NA|TRBJ2-7|NA|TRBV7-9
CASSLEKLKGYEQYF
TGTGCCAGCAGCTTAGAGAAATTAAAGGGATACGAGCAGTACTTC
>TRBD1|TRBJ2-3|NA|TRBV4-1
CASSQVWGQVEVPQYF
TGCGCCAGCAGCCAAGTTTGGGGACAGGTCGAGGTACCGCAGTATTTT
>TRBD1|TRBJ2-2|few|TRBV5-5
CASSLPVKGQYPGELFF
TGTGCCAGCAGCTTACCGGTAAAGGGACAGTACCCCGGGGAGCTGTTTTTT
>TRBD1|TRBJ1-2|NA|TRBV20-1
CSADGTGAFYGYTF
TGCAGTGCTGACGGGACAGGGGCGTTCTATGGCTACACCTTC
>NA|TRBJ2-7|NA|TRBV20-1
CSADKYEQYF
TGCAGTGCTGACAAATACGAGCAGTACTTC
>TRBD1|TRBJ2-5|few|TRBV5-1
CASSWGRQGEETQYF
TGCGCCAGCAGCTGGGGTCGACAGGGGGAAGAGACCCAGTACTTC
>NA|TRBJ2-5|NA|TRBV20-1
CSAGDDAVLKTQYF
TGCAGTGCTGGAGACGACGCCGTTCTAAAGACCCAGTACTTC
>TRBD1|TRBJ1-2|few|TRBV3-1
CASSQAPTGSYGYTF
TGTGCCAGCAGCCAAGCCCCGACAGGGAGTTATGGCTACACCTTC
>NA|TRBJ1-2|NA|TRBV28
CASSLSPDYGYTF
TGTGCCAGCAGTTTAAGTCCAGACTATGGCTACACCTTC
>NA|TRBJ2-1|NA|TRBV4-1
CASSQGKARGSSYNEQFF
TGCGCCAGCAGCCAAGGGAAGGCCCGAGGGAGCTCCTACAATGAGCAGTTCTTC
>NA|TRBJ2-5|few|TRBV12-3/TRBV12-4
CASSLGSRVGETQYF
TGTGCCAGCAGTTTAGGGTCAAGGGTGGGAGAGACCCAGTACTTC
>TRBD1|TRBJ2-6|NA|TRBV27
CASSSVTGEKTGANVLTF
TGTGCCAGCAGTTCTGTGACAGGGGAGAAGACTGGGGCCAACGTCCTGACTTTC
>NA|TRBJ1-6|NA|TRBV18
CASSQGKSPLHF
TGTGCCAGCTCACAGGGGAAATCACCCCTCCACTTT
>TRBD2|TRBJ2-7|NA|TRBV5-1
CASGLTLADYNEQYF
TGCGCCAGCGGCTTAACCCTAGCGGATTACAATGAGCAGTACTTC
>TRBD2|TRBJ2-1|NA|TRBV10-3
CAISESMRESGNEQFF
TGTGCCATCAGTGAGTCGATGCGGGAGTCTGGGAATGAGCAGTTCTTC
>NA|TRBJ2-2|NA|TRBV5-6
CASSFLRSGELFF
TGTGCCAGCAGCTTCCTTAGGAGCGGGGAGCTGTTTTTT
>TRBD1|TRBJ1-5|NA|TRBV2
CATEASTGGRQPQHF
TGTGCCACCGAGGCCAGTACAGGGGGCAGGCAGCCCCAGCATTTT
>TRBD2|TRBJ2-2|NA|TRBV20-1
CSARAGLAGLTGELFF
TGCAGTGCTAGAGCGGGACTAGCGGGCCTTACCGGGGAGCTGTTTTTT
>NA|TRBJ1-4|once|TRBV25-1
CASSEQTVLNEKLFF
TGTGCCAGCAGTGAGCAGACAGTTCTCAATGAAAAACTGTTTTTT
>TRBD2|TRBJ2-3|NA|TRBV20-1
CSGRGAGRTDTQYF
TGCAGTGGGAGAGGAGCGGGGCGCACAGATACGCAGTATTTT
>NA|TRBJ2-5|few|TRBV20-1
CSAREPTGLQETQYF
TGCAGTGCTAGAGAACCAACAGGGCTCCAAGAGACCCAGTACTTC
>NA|TRBJ2-2|few|TRBV7-9
CASSLPYQGSTGELFF
TGTGCCAGCAGCTTACCGTACCAGGGGTCTACCGGGGAGCTGTTTTTT
>TRBD2|TRBJ2-4|NA|TRBV6-6
CASSYPGRVDNIQYF
TGTGCCAGCAGTTACCCCGGGAGGGTAGACAACATTCAGTACTTC
>TRBD1|TRBJ1-5|few|TRBV5-6
CAISFRQGGQPQHF
TGTGCCATCAGCTTTCGACAGGGTGGGCAGCCCCAGCATTTT
>TRBD2|TRBJ2-7|few|TRBV12-3/TRBV12-4
CASSFAAGRAYEQYF
TGTGCCAGCAGTTTCGCAGCGGGAAGAGCCTACGAGCAGTACTTC
>NA|TRBJ1-1|NA|TRBV6-5
CASSYSSSTNTEAFF
TGTGCCAGCAGTTACTCCTCCAGTACGAACACTGAAGCTTTCTTT
>TRBD1|TRBJ1-1|NA|TRBV7-6
CASSFWTGEVNTEAFF
TGTGCCAGCAGCTTCTGGACAGGGGAGGTGAACACTGAAGCTTTCTTT